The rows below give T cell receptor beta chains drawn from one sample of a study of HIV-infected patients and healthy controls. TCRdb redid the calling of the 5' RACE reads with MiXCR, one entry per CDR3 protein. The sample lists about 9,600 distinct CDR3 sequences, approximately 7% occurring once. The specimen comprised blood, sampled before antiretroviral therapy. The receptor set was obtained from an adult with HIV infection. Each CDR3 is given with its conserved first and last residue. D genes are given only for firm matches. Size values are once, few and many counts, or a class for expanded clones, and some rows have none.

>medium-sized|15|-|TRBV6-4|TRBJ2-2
TGTGCCAGCAGTGACTCGAGGGCAAACACCGGGGAGCTGTTTTTT
CASSDSRANTGELFF
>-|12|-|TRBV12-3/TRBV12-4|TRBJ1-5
TGTGCCAGCAGGAATAGCAATCAGCCCCAGCATTTT
CASRNSNQPQHF
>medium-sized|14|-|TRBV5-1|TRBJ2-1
TGCGCCAGCAGCTTGGGGAGCTCCTACAATGAGCAGTTCTTC
CASSLGSSYNEQFF
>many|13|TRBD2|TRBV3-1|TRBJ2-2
TGTGCCAGCAGCCTACTAGCGGGCGGGGAGCTGTTTTTT
CASSLLAGGELFF
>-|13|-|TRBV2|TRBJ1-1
TGTGCCAGCAGTGAGGACCCCGTGGGGGAAGCTTTCTTT
CASSEDPVGEAFF
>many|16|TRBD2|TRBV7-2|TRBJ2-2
TGTGCCAGCAGCTCCCTGATAGCGGGGGAATCCGGGGAGCTGTTTTTT
CASSSLIAGESGELFF
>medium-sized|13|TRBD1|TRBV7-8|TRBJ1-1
TGTGCCAGCAGCTTAACAGGGGCCACTGAAGCTTTCTTT
CASSLTGATEAFF
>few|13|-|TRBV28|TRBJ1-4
TGTGCCAGCAGCACAGAACTTAATGAAAAACTGTTTTTT
CASSTELNEKLFF
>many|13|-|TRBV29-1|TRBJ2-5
TGCACCTCCCGTGGATCAAGCCAAGAGACCCAGTACTTC
CTSRGSSQETQYF
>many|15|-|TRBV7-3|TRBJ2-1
TGTGCCAGCAGCCAGGTGGTGAGTCCCTACAATGAGCAGTTCTTC
CASSQVVSPYNEQFF
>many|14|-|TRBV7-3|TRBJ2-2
TGTGCCAGCAGCCAGGACAGGAACACCGGGGAGCTGTTTTTT
CASSQDRNTGELFF
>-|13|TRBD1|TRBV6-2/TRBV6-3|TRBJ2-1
TGTGCCAGCAGTTACCAAACAGGGGGCGGGGAGTTCTTC
CASSYQTGGGEFF
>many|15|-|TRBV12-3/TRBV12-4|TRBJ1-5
TGTGCCAGCAGCTCCGACAGGCCGGGCAATCAGCCCCAGCATTTT
CASSSDRPGNQPQHF
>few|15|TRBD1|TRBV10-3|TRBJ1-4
TGTGCCATCAGTGAAAAGACAGGGATCGACGAAAAACTGTTTTTT
CAISEKTGIDEKLFF
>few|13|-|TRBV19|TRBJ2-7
TGTGCCAGTAGTATATTAGACAGGTCGGAGCAGTACTTC
CASSILDRSEQYF